This T cell receptor beta chain emerged from a study of identical twins' blood T cells. The length of the CDR3 is 13 residues. J lost 2 bases, V lost 8 bases, and 3 bases had no gene match. CDR1 and CDR2 (germline): DFQATT, SNEGSKA (reference sequence). TCRdb analysed the 5' RACE reads with MiXCR anew, one entry per CDR3 protein. The sample contains a few hundred thousand distinct CDR3 sequences, approximately 30% of which appear only once. The receptor was derived from a woman aged 18 to 50 in good health. The material sequenced was PBMCs. The chain recombines TRBV20-1 with TRBJ2-3; 11 nucleotides agree with TRBD2. CDR3 coding DNA: TGCAGTCTAGCGGGGGGTTACACAGATACGCAGTATTTT. As protein: CSLAGGYTDTQYF.